This record looks at one TCR beta chain sequence and its context. Its specific antigen is unknown. No per-base quality is available; no much larger clone lies one base away. The data were obtained in a study of T cells in Graves' hyperthyroidism and ophthalmopathy (dated by TCRdb to between 2018 and 2021). Background on the whole study: Peripheral blood was collected at initial diagnosis, before any treatment. The roughly 100 discovery patients were randomly split 7:3 into training and test sets. The study also compared thyroid tissue and blood T-cell repertoires from five or six Graves' hyperthyroidism patients. The paper describes TCR Vbeta CDR3 sequencing of fewer than 150 peripheral blood samples, made up of fewer than 50 ophthalmopathy patients, around 73 hyperthyroidism patients and roughly 17 progressor patients. Following sampling, methimazole starting at 30 mg daily was given to hyperthyroidism patients, and high-dose intravenous methylprednisolone was given to ophthalmopathy patients. An independent validation cohort of under 20 hyperthyroidism patients and roughly 16 patients who later progressed to ophthalmopathy tested prospective prediction of ophthalmopathy. To identify distinguishing TCR V-J signatures, a discovery cohort of around 100 patients was used, comprising fewer than 45 with Graves' ophthalmopathy and 57 with stable Graves' hyperthyroidism.

General findings and caveats noted by the study authors: No statistical method was used to set the sample size in advance, and investigators knew the group allocation. In validation, the model predicted progression to ophthalmopathy with over 60% sensitivity and approximately 78% specificity, a median of 6.5 months before onset. In cross-validation, a model built on a 13 V-J signature told ophthalmopathy apart from stable hyperthyroidism with 85% to 90% sensitivity and 81% to 82% specificity, and in testing the same model reached 80%/75%. Most expanded thyroid clonotypes (frequency above 0.001) were also detected in blood, suggesting blood repertoires may reflect thyroid immune responses.

V drops 3 bases and J drops 3 bases, leaving 12 bases in between. As encoded in the germline V gene (reference sequence), CDR1 is WNHNN while CDR2 is SYGVQD. Spanning cysteine to phenylalanine, the CDR3 consists of 14 amino acids. CDR3 DNA only is kept here, 42 bases in frame from base 1. Stable Graves' hyperthyroidism was defined as the absence of progression to ophthalmopathy over 18 months of follow-up. Hyperthyroidism patients were aged 18 to 65 years and newly diagnosed, with disease duration of less than 2 months. Patients with uncontrolled infections, other autoimmune diseases, pregnancy or lactation were excluded. Clinical symptoms, serum thyroxine and TRAb, thyroid ultrasound, and orbital computed tomography formed the basis for the diagnoses. PBMCs were separated from approximately 10 ml of fresh peripheral blood using Ficoll-Paque density gradient centrifugation. Trizol reagent was used to extract total RNA, and RNA quality was then checked on an Agilent 2100 Bioanalyzer.

Amplification of TCR beta CDR3 regions was carried out from RNA transcripts. The TCR CDR3 was subjected to a first round of RT-PCR using the HTBI primer set and the Qiagen OneStep RT-PCR kit. Libraries were constructed in a second round of multiplex PCR, after which size selection and purification were performed. Libraries were sequenced paired-end with 100 bp reads on an Illumina HiSeq2000. The original pipeline was this. SOAPnuke was used to process the raw data, throwing out any read that contained adapters or uncalled bases, had a mean Phred below 15, or lacked an exact constant-primer or identifier match. High-quality paired reads were merged with COPE v1.2.5, and unique nucleotide sequences were defined as clonotypes. Clonotypes were aligned to IMGT TRBV, TRBD and TRBJ reference segments using MiTCR v1.1. Analysis was restricted to V-J combinations with a frequency above 0.0001, which covered 99% to 99.2% of repertoires. A TCS score was defined as the ratio of F50 (clonal expansion) to E x V (chaos), with BLOSUM62-based TCRdist applied between CDR3 peptides within each V-J. Welch's t-statistics and random forest reduced just over 500 V-J features to roughly 13, which were used in a naive Bayes classifier (R e1071). The raw public data were reprocessed by TCRdb itself: fastp quality trimming at Q25, MiXCR clonotype calling, in-frame beta chains only. Rows matching on CDR3 protein sequence are summarized as one entry with the most common DNA and genes. TCRdb's processing, not the study's, gives the V and J calls here. The sample has approximately 370,000 distinct CDR3 sequences on record, more than 13% of them singletons. About 33% of the sample rests with the top ten.

The chain is assembled from TRBV10-1 and TRBJ2-7; the D gene cannot be named for sure. The specimen sequenced was blood. The TCR sequence derives from a woman younger than 45 with Graves' hyperthyroidism. CDR3 sequence: CASSERSGRYEQYF. The DNA is TGCGCCAGCAGTGAAAGGTCTGGCCGCTACGAGCAGTACTTC.